This T cell receptor (beta chain) appears in the sequencing data of a study of T cell responses to AZD1222 COVID-19 vaccine. Study-wide results and limits: Repertoires in all cases were sampled only once the peak T cell response had passed. Spike-specific TCR breadth and depth grew following two AZD1222 doses.

Repertoires were generated with immunoSEQ multiplex PCR, while TCRdb's copy carries only in-frame clones and drops some. The sample has 100,000 to 120,000 clones; roughly 90% are singletons. Remarks on this clone: Its antigen is not known.

This clonotype was sampled from an adult who received the AZD1222 COVID-19 vaccine. The sequenced sample was peripheral blood, obtained 28 days after the second AZD1222 dose.

The CDR3 coding sequence is TGTGCCAGCAGGCTTACGGGTCTTGGGGCCACTGAAGCTTTCTTT. Translating gives CASRLTGLGATEAFF. The chain recombines TRBV7-2 with TRBJ1-1, with a tentative D call TRBD1 (5 bases). CDR3 size: 15 residues. The V end lost 6 bases, the J end lost 4 bases, and 18 bases lay between the germline ends. The germline gives CDR1 SGHTA, CDR2 FQGNSA.